This TCR beta chain was obtained from a study of CD8 T cells in ankylosing spondylitis. Study conclusions and caveats: In reactive arthritis synovial fluid and blood, some motif variants had been reported before. A TCR beta motif made of 7 to 9 highly homologous variants seemed typical of ankylosing spondylitis blood. The clones that were linked to disease were reported to be significantly enriched in matched synovial fluid samples from ankylosing spondylitis patients.

CDR3 size: 18 residues. V shed 0 bases, J shed 6 bases, and the junction held 18 bases outside the gene matches. Germline CDR1 reads SGHDT; CDR2 reads YYEEEE. A quantitative 5'-RACE method, one with molecular barcodes, was used to make TCR beta libraries. TCRdb fed the 5' RACE reads into MiXCR, producing one record per CDR3 protein. The sample shows about 250,000 distinct CDR3 sequences, approximately 20% of them seen only once. A word on this clonotype: The antigen is not known.

Sequenced material: blood, either unsorted or a sorted T cell fraction (not recorded which). V and J are TRBV5-6 and TRBJ2-7; TRBD2 agrees at 7 bases. The source of this sequence is a male donor with ankylosing spondylitis or in good health (not recorded which). The CDR3: CASSLAFGLPGSGGEQYF. The CDR3, as DNA: TGTGCCAGCAGCTTGGCTTTCGGACTACCGGGTTCGGGGGGCGAGCAGTACTTC.